These T cell receptor beta chains were read from a single sample in a study of blood T cell repertoires in COVID-19. Some clones are missing from TCRdb's copy, which holds only in-frame ones; the method was immunoSEQ multiplex PCR. This sample yields about 250,000 clones, of which 70% to 90% are seen a single time; 3% belongs to the top ten. The sample was peripheral blood. The receptors stem from a man between 18 and 29 years old with active or convalescent COVID-19. Both conserved end residues are part of each CDR3. A D gene is named only where the DNA matches it firmly. Clone size is given for some rows only: seen once, a few or many times, or a class if the clone is expanded.

clone_size: .
d_call: .
v_call: TRBV6-1
j_call: TRBJ1-6
cdr3_length: 15
cdr3_aa: CASSEVQQVFSPLHF
cdr3_nt: TGTGCCAGCAGTGAAGTACAACAGGTATTTTCACCCCTCCACTTT

clone_size: .
d_call: .
v_call: TRBV5-1
j_call: TRBJ2-3
cdr3_length: 15
cdr3_aa: CASSLGQYDTDTQYF
cdr3_nt: TGCGCCAGCAGCTTAGGACAGTACGACACAGATACGCAGTATTTT

clone_size: .
d_call: TRBD2
v_call: TRBV7-7
j_call: TRBJ2-2
cdr3_length: 16
cdr3_aa: CASKKGAGANTGELFF
cdr3_nt: TGTGCCAGCAAAAAAGGCGCGGGGGCGAACACCGGGGAGCTGTTTTTT

clone_size: .
d_call: .
v_call: TRBV25-1
j_call: TRBJ2-7
cdr3_length: 13
cdr3_aa: CASSDTYFYEQYF
cdr3_nt: TGTGCCAGCAGTGATACCTATTTCTACGAGCAGTACTTC

clone_size: .
d_call: .
v_call: TRBV7-9
j_call: TRBJ1-2
cdr3_length: 12
cdr3_aa: CASSLYIAGYTF
cdr3_nt: TGTGCCAGCAGCTTATATATAGCAGGCTACACCTTC

clone_size: .
d_call: TRBD1
v_call: TRBV2
j_call: TRBJ1-1
cdr3_length: 14
cdr3_aa: CASTIQGVGTEAFF
cdr3_nt: TGTGCCAGCACCATCCAGGGGGTCGGCACTGAAGCTTTCTTT

clone_size: .
d_call: .
v_call: TRBV5-6
j_call: TRBJ2-7
cdr3_length: 17
cdr3_aa: CASSLGLWRLKGYEQYF
cdr3_nt: TGTGCCAGCAGCCTGGGGTTATGGAGGCTTAAAGGCTACGAGCAGTACTTC

clone_size: once
d_call: .
v_call: TRBV6-1
j_call: TRBJ2-7
cdr3_length: 16
cdr3_aa: CASSEAAQAYYYEQYF
cdr3_nt: TGTGCCAGCAGTGAAGCCGCACAGGCTTACTACTACGAGCAGTACTTC

clone_size: .
d_call: .
v_call: TRBV6-5
j_call: TRBJ1-6
cdr3_length: 14
cdr3_aa: CASTSKVGDSPLHF
cdr3_nt: TGTGCCAGTACGTCTAAAGTCGGGGATTCACCCCTCCACTTT

clone_size: .
d_call: .
v_call: TRBV19
j_call: TRBJ1-1
cdr3_length: 14
cdr3_aa: CAAKRQHGNTEAFF
cdr3_nt: TGTGCCGCGAAGAGACAACACGGGAACACTGAAGCTTTCTTT

clone_size: once
d_call: .
v_call: TRBV6-5
j_call: TRBJ1-2
cdr3_length: 13
cdr3_aa: CASSYSTGYGYTF
cdr3_nt: TGTGCCAGCAGTTACTCGACGGGCTATGGCTACACCTTC

clone_size: .
d_call: TRBD2
v_call: TRBV7-6
j_call: TRBJ2-3
cdr3_length: 19
cdr3_aa: CASSGERASGRLATDTQYF
cdr3_nt: TGTGCCAGCAGCGGCGAAAGGGCTAGCGGGAGATTGGCGACAGATACGCAGTATTTT

clone_size: few
d_call: .
v_call: TRBV2
j_call: TRBJ1-6
cdr3_length: 13
cdr3_aa: CASQRVIGSPLHF
cdr3_nt: TGTGCCAGCCAACGGGTGATAGGTTCACCCCTCCACTTT

clone_size: .
d_call: .
v_call: TRBV7-9
j_call: TRBJ1-1
cdr3_length: 12
cdr3_aa: CASSPLRGEAFF
cdr3_nt: TGTGCCAGCAGCCCACTGAGAGGTGAAGCTTTCTTT

clone_size: .
d_call: .
v_call: TRBV5-6
j_call: TRBJ1-2
cdr3_length: 17
cdr3_aa: CASSYGVGRGRTGGYTF
cdr3_nt: TGTGCCAGCAGCTACGGAGTGGGCAGGGGACGTACTGGAGGCTACACCTTC

clone_size: .
d_call: TRBD1
v_call: TRBV13
j_call: TRBJ1-1
cdr3_length: 15
cdr3_aa: CASSSTGVGSTEAFF
cdr3_nt: TGTGCCAGCAGCTCAACAGGGGTCGGTAGCACTGAAGCTTTCTTT

clone_size: .
d_call: .
v_call: TRBV5-4
j_call: TRBJ2-7
cdr3_length: 16
cdr3_aa: CASSLMSGTGSYEQYF
cdr3_nt: TGTGCCAGCAGCTTGATGTCTGGGACTGGGTCCTACGAGCAGTACTTC

clone_size: .
d_call: .
v_call: TRBV7-2
j_call: TRBJ1-2
cdr3_length: 16
cdr3_aa: CASSLRAGATNYGYTF
cdr3_nt: TGTGCCAGCAGCTTAAGGGCAGGGGCCACGAACTATGGCTACACCTTC

clone_size: .
d_call: TRBD1
v_call: TRBV11-3
j_call: TRBJ2-7
cdr3_length: 14
cdr3_aa: CASSPGTGYYEQYF
cdr3_nt: TGTGCCAGCAGCCCCGGGACAGGGTACTACGAGCAGTACTTC

clone_size: .
d_call: .
v_call: TRBV6-6
j_call: TRBJ1-2
cdr3_length: 14
cdr3_aa: CASSYPGQMDGYTF
cdr3_nt: TGTGCCAGCAGTTACCCCGGACAGATGGACGGCTACACCTTC

clone_size: .
d_call: .
v_call: TRBV28
j_call: TRBJ1-4
cdr3_length: 12
cdr3_aa: CATRQANEKLFF
cdr3_nt: TGTGCCACCAGACAGGCTAATGAAAAACTGTTTTTT

clone_size: .
d_call: .
v_call: TRBV25-1
j_call: TRBJ2-2
cdr3_length: 14
cdr3_aa: CASSSDIHTGELFF
cdr3_nt: TGTGCCAGCAGTTCGGACATACATACCGGGGAGCTGTTTTTT

clone_size: .
d_call: .
v_call: TRBV5-1
j_call: TRBJ2-7
cdr3_length: 13
cdr3_aa: CASSDSAAYEQYF
cdr3_nt: TGCGCCAGCAGTGACTCGGCAGCCTACGAGCAGTACTTC

clone_size: .
d_call: .
v_call: TRBV9
j_call: TRBJ2-7
cdr3_length: 14
cdr3_aa: CASSVGGGFYEQYF
cdr3_nt: TGTGCCAGCAGCGTAGGGGGAGGATTCTACGAGCAGTACTTC

clone_size: once
d_call: .
v_call: TRBV5-1
j_call: TRBJ1-1
cdr3_length: 16
cdr3_aa: CASSWKIDSSSTEAFF
cdr3_nt: TGCGCCAGCAGCTGGAAAATAGACAGCTCGAGCACTGAAGCTTTCTTT

clone_size: .
d_call: .
v_call: TRBV3-1/TRBV3-2
j_call: TRBJ1-4
cdr3_length: 12
cdr3_aa: CASSQVLEKLFF
cdr3_nt: TGTGCCAGCAGCCAAGTTCTGGAGAAACTGTTTTTT